Listed below are T cell receptor beta chains from one sample, sequenced in a study of shared clonotypes between healthy human individuals. Clones were read by immunoSEQ multiplex PCR, and TCRdb kept only the in-frame ones, dropping some. The data show around 1,000,000 clones, approximately 75% seen once. Sequenced input: memory CD4+ T cells from PBMCs. The receptors here all came from a man in his late teens or twenties in good health. Some clones in this sample may be carry-over from other donors' samples. Each CDR3 is given with its conserved first and last residue. Each record gives: V gene, CDR3 length, CDR3 protein.

v_call: TRBV28; cdr3_length: 14; cdr3_aa: CASSSQGVGNTIYF
v_call: TRBV9; cdr3_length: 14; cdr3_aa: CASSSGTGNYGYTF
v_call: TRBV28; cdr3_length: 16; cdr3_aa: CASSRGSRPNTGELFF
v_call: TRBV7-2; cdr3_length: 12; cdr3_aa: CASSIGAETQYF
v_call: TRBV4-2; cdr3_length: 18; cdr3_aa: CASSQDRYSGRVGYEQYF
v_call: TRBV11-3; cdr3_length: 15; cdr3_aa: CASSTGTSGKDEQFF
v_call: TRBV5-1; cdr3_length: 13; cdr3_aa: CASSSAPPYGYTF
v_call: TRBV28; cdr3_length: 15; cdr3_aa: CASSLSGRRGNEQFF
v_call: TRBV27; cdr3_length: 13; cdr3_aa: CASRKGVQETQYF
v_call: TRBV10-3; cdr3_length: 13; cdr3_aa: CAISVDRVQPQHF
v_call: TRBV27; cdr3_length: 15; cdr3_aa: CASSPSRGDQETQYF